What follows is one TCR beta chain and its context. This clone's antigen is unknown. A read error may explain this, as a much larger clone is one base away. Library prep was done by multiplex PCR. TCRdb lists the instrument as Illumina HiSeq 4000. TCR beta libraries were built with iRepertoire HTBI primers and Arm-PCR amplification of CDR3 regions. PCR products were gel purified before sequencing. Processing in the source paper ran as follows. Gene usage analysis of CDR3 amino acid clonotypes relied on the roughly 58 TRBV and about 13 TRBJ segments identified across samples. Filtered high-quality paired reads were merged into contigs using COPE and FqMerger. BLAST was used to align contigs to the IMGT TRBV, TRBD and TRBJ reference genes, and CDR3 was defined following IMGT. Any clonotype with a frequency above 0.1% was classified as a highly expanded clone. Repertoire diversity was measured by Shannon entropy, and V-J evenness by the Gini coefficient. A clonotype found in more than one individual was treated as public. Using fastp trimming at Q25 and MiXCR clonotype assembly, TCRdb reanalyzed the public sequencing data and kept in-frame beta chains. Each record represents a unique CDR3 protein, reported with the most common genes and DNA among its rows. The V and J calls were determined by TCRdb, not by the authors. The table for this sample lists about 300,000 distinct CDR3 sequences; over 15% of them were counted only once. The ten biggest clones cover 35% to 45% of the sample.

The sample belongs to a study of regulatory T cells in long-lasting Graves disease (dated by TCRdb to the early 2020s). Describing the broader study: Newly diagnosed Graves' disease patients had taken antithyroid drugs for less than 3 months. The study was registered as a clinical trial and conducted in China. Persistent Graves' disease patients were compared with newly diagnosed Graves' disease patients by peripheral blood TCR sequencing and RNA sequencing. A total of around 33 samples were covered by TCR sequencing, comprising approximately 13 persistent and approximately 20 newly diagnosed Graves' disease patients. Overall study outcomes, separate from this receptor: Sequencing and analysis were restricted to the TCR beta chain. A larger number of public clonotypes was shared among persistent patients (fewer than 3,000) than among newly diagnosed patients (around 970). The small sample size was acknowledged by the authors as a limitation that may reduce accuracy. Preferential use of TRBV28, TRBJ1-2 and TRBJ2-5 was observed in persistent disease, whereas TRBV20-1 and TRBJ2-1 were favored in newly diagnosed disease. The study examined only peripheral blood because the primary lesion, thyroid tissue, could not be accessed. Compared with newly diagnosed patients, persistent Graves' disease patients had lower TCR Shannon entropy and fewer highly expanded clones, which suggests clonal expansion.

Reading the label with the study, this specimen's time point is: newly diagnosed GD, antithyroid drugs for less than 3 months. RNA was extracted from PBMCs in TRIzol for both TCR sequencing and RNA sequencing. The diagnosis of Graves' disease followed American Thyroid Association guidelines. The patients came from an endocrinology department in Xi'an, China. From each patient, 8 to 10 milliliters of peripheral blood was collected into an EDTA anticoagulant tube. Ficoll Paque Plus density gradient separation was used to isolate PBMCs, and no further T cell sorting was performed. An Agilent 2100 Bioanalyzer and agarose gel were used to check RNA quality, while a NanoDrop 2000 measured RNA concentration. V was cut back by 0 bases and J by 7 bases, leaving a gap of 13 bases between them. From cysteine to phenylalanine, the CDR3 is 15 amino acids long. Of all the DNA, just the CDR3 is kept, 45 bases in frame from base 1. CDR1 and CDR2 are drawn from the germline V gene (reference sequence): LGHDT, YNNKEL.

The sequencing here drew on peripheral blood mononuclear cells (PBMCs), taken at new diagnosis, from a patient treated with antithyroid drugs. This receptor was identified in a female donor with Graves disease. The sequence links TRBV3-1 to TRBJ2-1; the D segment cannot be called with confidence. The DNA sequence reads TGTGCCAGCAGCCAAGATGTCCACTCTGGGAATGAGCAGTTCTTC. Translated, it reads CASSQDVHSGNEQFF.